The entry below gives a single TCR beta chain sequence along with its context. This specimen belongs to a study of blood T cell repertoires in COVID-19. Study-wide background: T cells, B-cell-depleted T cells, or PBMCs provided the cDNA or gDNA that served as material.

The CDR3 covers 16 residues. The germline V gene has CDR1 MDHEN and CDR2 SYDVKM. V was shortened by 3 bases and J by 6 bases, with 18 bases between the two germline ends. Seattle enrolled patients during active infection and tracked them longitudinally. Source study methods: From reference gene primer amplification, estimates of nucleated cell counts were derived. Libraries were prepared by immunoSEQ multiplex PCR; TCRdb keeps only in-frame clonotypes and omits some of them. The V and J calls and clone size come from that table; D and trimming were worked out from the DNA. The sample lists about 160,000 clones; 87% were seen once.

Sequenced: peripheral blood. This sequence originates from a woman in her seventies with COVID-19, enrolled during active disease. The J gene is TRBJ1-5, the V gene TRBV28; maybe TRBD1 (5 bases). The CDR3 region has the DNA TGTGCCAGCAGTTTGATTGCCGGGGGAACCGCTCAGCCCCAGCATTTT. Protein: CASSLIAGGTAQPQHF.